This TCR beta chain emerged from a study of Graves' ophthalmopathy and Graves' hyperthyroidism. This clonotype has at least ten counts. TCR beta CDR3 amplification used RNA transcripts. Following a first-round RT-PCR that used HTBI primers, a second-round multiplex PCR was carried out. TCRdb passed the multiplex PCR reads through MiXCR, listing each CDR3 protein once. The data contain 450,000 or so distinct CDR3 sequences, 13% to 15% of them singletons. Germline CDR1 reads MNHNS; CDR2 reads SASEGT. V was pared by 5 bases and J by 3 bases, with 17 bases between. The CDR3 runs 15 residues. The sequence came from a woman between 25 and 40 years old with Graves' ophthalmopathy. Sequencing was done on a sample of blood. The V and J genes are TRBV6-1 and TRBJ2-7; D gene uncertain. The CDR3 is CASSPGVRGHYEQYF. The DNA of the CDR3 is TGTGCCAGCAGTCCCGGTGTCCGAGGCCACTACGAGCAGTACTTC.